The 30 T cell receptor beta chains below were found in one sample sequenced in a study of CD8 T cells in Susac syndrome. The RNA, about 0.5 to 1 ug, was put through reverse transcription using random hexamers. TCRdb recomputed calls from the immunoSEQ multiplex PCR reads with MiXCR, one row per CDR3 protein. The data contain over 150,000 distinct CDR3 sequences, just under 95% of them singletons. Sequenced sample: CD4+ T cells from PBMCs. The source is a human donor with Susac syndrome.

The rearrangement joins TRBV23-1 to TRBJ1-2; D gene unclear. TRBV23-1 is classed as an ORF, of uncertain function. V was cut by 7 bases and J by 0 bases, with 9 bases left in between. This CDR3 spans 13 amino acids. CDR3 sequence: CASIGSANYGYTF. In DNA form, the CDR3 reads TGCGCCAGCATTGGGTCAGCTAACTATGGCTACACCTTC.

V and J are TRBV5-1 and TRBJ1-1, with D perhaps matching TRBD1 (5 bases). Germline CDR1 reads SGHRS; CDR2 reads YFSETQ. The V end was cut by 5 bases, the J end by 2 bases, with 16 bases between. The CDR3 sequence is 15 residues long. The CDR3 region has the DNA TGCGCCAGCAGTCTTCTCCGGGACCGTAACACTGAAGCTTTCTTT. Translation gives CASSLLRDRNTEAFF.

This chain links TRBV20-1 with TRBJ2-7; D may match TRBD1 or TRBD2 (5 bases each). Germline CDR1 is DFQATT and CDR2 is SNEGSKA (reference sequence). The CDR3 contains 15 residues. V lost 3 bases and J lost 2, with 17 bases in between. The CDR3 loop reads CSASWGGLRAYEQYF. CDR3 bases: TGCAGTGCTAGTTGGGGCGGGCTAAGAGCCTACGAGCAGTACTTC.

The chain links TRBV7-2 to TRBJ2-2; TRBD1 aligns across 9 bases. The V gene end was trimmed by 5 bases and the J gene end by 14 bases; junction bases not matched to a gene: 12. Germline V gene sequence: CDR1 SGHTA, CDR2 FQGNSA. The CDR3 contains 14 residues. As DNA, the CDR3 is TGTGCCAGCAGCCCCCGACAGGGGGGTAGGGGCCTGTTTTTT. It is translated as CASSPRQGGRGLFF.

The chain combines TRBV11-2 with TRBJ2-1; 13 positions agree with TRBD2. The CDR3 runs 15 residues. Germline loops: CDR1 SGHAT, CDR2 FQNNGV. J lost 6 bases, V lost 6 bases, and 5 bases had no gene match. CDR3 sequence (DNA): TGTGCCAGCAGGCGACTAGCGGGGGGCCTCAATGAGCAGTTCTTC. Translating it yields CASRRLAGGLNEQFF.

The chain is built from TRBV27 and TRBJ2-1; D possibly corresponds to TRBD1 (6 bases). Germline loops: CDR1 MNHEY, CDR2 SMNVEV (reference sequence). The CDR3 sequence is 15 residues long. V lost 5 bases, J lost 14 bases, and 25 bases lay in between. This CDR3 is CASSALYPPSGVEFF. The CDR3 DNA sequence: TGTGCCAGCAGTGCCTTATATCCCCCCTCAGGGGTTGAGTTCTTC.

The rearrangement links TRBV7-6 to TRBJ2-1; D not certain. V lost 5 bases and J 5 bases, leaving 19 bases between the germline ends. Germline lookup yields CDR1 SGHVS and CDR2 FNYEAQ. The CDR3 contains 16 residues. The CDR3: CASSPSRGNLNNEQFF. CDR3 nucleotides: TGTGCCAGCAGCCCGAGTAGAGGTAACCTGAACAATGAGCAGTTCTTC.

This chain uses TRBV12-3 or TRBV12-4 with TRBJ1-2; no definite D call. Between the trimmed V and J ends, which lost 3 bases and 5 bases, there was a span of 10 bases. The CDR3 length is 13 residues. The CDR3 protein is CASSLLGRYGYTF. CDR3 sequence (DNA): TGTGCCAGCAGTTTGCTCGGGAGGTATGGCTACACCTTC.

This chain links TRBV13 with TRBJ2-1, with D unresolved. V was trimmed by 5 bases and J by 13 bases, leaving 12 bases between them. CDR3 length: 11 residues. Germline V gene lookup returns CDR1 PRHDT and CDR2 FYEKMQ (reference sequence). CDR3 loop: CASSLLTYQFF. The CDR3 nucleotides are TGTGCCAGCAGCCTCCTCACCTACCAGTTCTTC.

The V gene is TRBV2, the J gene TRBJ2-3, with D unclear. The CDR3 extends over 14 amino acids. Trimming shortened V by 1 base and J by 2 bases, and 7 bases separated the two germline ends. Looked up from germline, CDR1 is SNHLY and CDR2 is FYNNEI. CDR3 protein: CASSEGFSTDTQYF. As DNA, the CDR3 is TGTGCCAGCAGTGAAGGTTTTTCCACAGATACGCAGTATTTT. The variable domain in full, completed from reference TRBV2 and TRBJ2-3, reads EPEVTQTPSHQVTQMGQEVILRCVPISNHLYFYWYRQILGQKVEFLVSFYNNEISEKSEIFDDQFSVERPDGSNFTLKIRSTKLEDSAMYFCASSEGFSTDTQYFGPGTRLTVL.

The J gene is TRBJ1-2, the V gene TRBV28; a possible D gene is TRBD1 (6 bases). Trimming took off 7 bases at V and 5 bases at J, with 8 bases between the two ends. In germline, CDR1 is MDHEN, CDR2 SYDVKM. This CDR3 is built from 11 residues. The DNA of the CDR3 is TGTGCCAGCACAGGGGTTTATGGCTACACCTTC. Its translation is CASTGVYGYTF.

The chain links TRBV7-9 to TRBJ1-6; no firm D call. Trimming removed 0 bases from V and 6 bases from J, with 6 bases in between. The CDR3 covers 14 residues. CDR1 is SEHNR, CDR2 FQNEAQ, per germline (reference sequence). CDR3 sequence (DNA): TGTGCCAGCAGCTTAGCAGAACCTAATTCACCCCTCCACTTT. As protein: CASSLAEPNSPLHF.

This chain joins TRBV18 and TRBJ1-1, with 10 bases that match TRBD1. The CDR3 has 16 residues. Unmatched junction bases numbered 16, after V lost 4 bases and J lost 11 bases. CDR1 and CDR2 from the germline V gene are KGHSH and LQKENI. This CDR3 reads CASSLSDTDRGRRAFF. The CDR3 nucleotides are TGTGCCAGCTCACTATCCGATACTGACAGGGGGCGCCGGGCTTTCTTT.

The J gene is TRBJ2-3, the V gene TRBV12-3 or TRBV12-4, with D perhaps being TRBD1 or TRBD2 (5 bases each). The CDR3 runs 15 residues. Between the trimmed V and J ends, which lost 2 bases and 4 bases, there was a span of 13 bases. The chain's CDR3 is CASSLFAGTPDTQYF. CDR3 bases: TGTGCCAGCAGTTTATTTGCAGGGACGCCAGATACGCAGTATTTT.

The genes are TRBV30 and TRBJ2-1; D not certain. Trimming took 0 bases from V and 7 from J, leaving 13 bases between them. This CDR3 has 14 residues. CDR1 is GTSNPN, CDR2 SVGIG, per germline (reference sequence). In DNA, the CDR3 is TGTGCCTGGAGTGTTTTTATGGGTAGGAATGAGCAGTTCTTC. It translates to CAWSVFMGRNEQFF.

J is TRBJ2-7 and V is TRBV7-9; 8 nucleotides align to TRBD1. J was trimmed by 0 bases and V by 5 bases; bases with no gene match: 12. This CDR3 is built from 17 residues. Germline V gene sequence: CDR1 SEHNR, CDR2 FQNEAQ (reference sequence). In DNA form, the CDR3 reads TGTGCCAGCAGCCCGGGGACAGGCCGAAAATCCTCCTACGAGCAGTACTTC. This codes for CASSPGTGRKSSYEQYF.

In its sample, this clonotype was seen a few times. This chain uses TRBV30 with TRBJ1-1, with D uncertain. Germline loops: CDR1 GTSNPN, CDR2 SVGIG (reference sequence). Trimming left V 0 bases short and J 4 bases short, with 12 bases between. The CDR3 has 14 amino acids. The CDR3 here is CAWSVLGRGTEAFF. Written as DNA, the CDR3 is TGTGCCTGGAGTGTACTTGGGCGGGGCACTGAAGCTTTCTTT.

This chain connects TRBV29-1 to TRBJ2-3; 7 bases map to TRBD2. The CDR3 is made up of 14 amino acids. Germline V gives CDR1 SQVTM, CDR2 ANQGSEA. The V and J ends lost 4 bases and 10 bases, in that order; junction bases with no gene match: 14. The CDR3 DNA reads TGCAGCGTTGCCACCCGGACTAGTTGGGGTGCGCAGTATTTT. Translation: CSVATRTSWGAQYF.

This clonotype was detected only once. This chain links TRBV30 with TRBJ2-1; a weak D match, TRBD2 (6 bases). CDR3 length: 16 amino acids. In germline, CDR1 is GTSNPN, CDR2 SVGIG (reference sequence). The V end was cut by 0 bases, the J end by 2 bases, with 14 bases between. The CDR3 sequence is CAWSVSNGSAYNEQFF. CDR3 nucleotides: TGTGCCTGGAGTGTATCGAACGGGAGCGCCTACAATGAGCAGTTCTTC.

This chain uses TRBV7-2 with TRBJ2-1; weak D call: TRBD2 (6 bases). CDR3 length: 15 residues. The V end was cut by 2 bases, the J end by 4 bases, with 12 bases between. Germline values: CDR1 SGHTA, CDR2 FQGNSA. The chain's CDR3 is CASSLRRETYNEQFF. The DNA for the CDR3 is TGTGCCAGCAGCTTACGACGGGAGACTTACAATGAGCAGTTCTTC.

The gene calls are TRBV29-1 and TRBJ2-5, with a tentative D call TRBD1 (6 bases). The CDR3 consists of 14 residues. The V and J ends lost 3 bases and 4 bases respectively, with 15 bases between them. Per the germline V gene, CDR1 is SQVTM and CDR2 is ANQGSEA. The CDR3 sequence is CSVDTGSGRETQYF. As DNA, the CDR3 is TGCAGCGTTGATACAGGGTCGGGAAGAGAGACCCAGTACTTC.

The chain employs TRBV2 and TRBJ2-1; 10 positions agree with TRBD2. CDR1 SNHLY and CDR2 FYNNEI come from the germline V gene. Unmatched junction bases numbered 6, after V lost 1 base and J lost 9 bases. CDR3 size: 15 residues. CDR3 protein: CASSEGLAGAGEQFF. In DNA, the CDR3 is TGTGCCAGCAGTGAAGGCCTAGCGGGAGCTGGTGAGCAGTTCTTC.

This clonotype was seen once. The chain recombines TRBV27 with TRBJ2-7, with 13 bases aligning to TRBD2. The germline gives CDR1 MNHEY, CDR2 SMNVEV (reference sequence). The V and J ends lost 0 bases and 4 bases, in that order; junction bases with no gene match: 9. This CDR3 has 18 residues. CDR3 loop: CASSLSVPGLAGEYEQYF. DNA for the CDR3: TGTGCCAGCAGTTTATCGGTACCTGGACTAGCGGGGGAATACGAGCAGTACTTC.

CDR3 coding DNA: TGCGCCAGCAGCCCTCTTCCATCGGGACTAAAAAACGAGCAGTACTTC. Translating it yields CASSPLPSGLKNEQYF. The chain combines TRBV4-3 with TRBJ2-7, with 7 bases fitting TRBD2. After removal of 4 bases from V and 5 bases from J, the junction contained 14 bases not matched to a gene. Germline values: CDR1 LGHNA, CDR2 YSLEER. This CDR3 contains 16 residues.

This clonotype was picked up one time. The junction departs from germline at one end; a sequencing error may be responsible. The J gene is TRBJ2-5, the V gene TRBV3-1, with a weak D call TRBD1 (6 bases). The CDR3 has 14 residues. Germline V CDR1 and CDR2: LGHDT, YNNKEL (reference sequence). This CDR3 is CASSPYRDHETQYF. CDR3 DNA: TGTGCCAGCAGCCCTTACAGGGACCACGAGACCCAGTACTTC.

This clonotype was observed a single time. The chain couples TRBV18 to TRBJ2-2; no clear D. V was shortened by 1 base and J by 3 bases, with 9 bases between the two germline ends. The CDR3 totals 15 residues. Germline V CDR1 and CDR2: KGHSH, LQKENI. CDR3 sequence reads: CASSPRPTDTGELFF. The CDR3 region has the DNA TGTGCCAGCTCACCACGGCCCACAGACACCGGGGAGCTGTTTTTT.

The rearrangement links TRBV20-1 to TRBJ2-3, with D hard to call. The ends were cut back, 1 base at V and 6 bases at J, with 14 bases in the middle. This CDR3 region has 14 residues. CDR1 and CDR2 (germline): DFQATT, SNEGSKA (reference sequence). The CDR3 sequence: CSARVSPDQDTQYF. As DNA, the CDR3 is TGCAGTGCTAGAGTAAGTCCGGACCAGGATACGCAGTATTTT.

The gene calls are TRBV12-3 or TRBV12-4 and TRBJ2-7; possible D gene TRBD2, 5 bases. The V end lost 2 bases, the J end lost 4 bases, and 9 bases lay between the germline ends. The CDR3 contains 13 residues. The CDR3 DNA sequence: TGTGCCAGCAGTTTACGGGAAACTTACGAGCAGTACTTC. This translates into CASSLRETYEQYF.

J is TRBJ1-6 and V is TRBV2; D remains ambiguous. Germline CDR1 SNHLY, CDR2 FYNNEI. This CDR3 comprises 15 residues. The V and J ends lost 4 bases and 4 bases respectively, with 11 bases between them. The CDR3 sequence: CASSVRGVYNSPLHF. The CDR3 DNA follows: TGTGCCAGCAGTGTGCGTGGGGTTTATAATTCACCCCTCCACTTT.

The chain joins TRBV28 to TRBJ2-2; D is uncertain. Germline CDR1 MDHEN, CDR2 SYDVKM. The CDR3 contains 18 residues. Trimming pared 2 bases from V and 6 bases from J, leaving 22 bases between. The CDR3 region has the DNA TGTGCCAGCAGTTTACATCCCGCGGCAGTCACTCGTGCCGGGGAGCTGTTTTTT. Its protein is CASSLHPAAVTRAGELFF.